These 25 T cell receptor beta chains were all obtained from the same sample, sequenced in a study of cytomegalovirus exposure and HLA in healthy donors. Vbeta (60) and Jbeta (13) primers were used in the PCR. The assay was immunoSEQ multiplex PCR, and TCRdb's table has in-frame clones only and misses some. The sample carries 110,000 to 150,000 clones, 60% to 80% recorded once. Material: PBMCs. The receptors were sampled from a woman aged 30 to 39 in good health and CMV-seronegative.

The chain combines TRBV9 with TRBJ1-4, with D hard to call. This CDR3 comprises 15 residues. Looked up from germline, CDR1 is SGDLS and CDR2 is YYNGEE. The V and J ends lost 3 bases and 0 bases respectively, with 9 bases between them. CDR3 nucleotides: TGTGCCAGCAGCGGAGGATTAGCAACTAATGAAAAACTGTTTTTT. Translated: CASSGGLATNEKLFF.

The CDR3, as DNA: TGTGCCAGCACCAAGGGGGCAGGGGGGAACACTGAAGCTTTCTTT. It is translated as CASTKGAGGNTEAFF. The chain employs TRBV11-2 and TRBJ1-1, with 7 bases matching TRBD1. In germline, CDR1 is SGHAT, CDR2 FQNNGV. Losses at the gene ends were 7 bases for V and 1 base for J; bases not matched to a gene: 9. This CDR3 has 15 residues.

The CDR3 coding sequence is TGTGCCAGCAGCCTATTAAGGGGCTTCCACGAGCAGTACTTC. Encoded protein: CASSLLRGFHEQYF. The chain employs TRBV27 and TRBJ2-7; tentatively, D is TRBD1 (5 bases). There are 14 residues in the CDR3. Trimming removed 6 bases at V and 5 bases at J, with 17 bases between. Germline lookup yields CDR1 MNHEY and CDR2 SMNVEV (reference sequence).

This clone was seen once. The V and J genes are TRBV6-1 and TRBJ2-5, with 11 bases that match TRBD2. Germline V gives CDR1 MNHNS, CDR2 SASEGT. This CDR3 contains 16 residues. J gave up 3 bases and V 2 bases, and 5 bases lay outside the gene matches. CDR3 sequence (DNA): TGTGCCAGCAGTGAAAGGCCTAGCGGGGGGAAAGAGACCCAGTACTTC. Protein sequence: CASSERPSGGKETQYF.

The chain joins TRBV5-1 to TRBJ2-1; 9 bases are shared with TRBD2. Germline values: CDR1 SGHRS, CDR2 YFSETQ. Trimming cost V 1 base and J 7 bases; bases outside gene matches: 6. This CDR3 spans 15 amino acids. This chain's CDR3 is CASSLSAGGPNEQFF. DNA for the CDR3: TGCGCCAGCAGCTTGTCTGCGGGGGGGCCAAATGAGCAGTTCTTC.

This chain uses TRBV7-2 with TRBJ1-1; 7 bases align to TRBD1. CDR3 length: 17 amino acids. Per germline, CDR1 SGHTA and CDR2 FQGNSA. V trimming: 5 bases; J trimming: 0 bases; junction bases outside the gene matches: 12. Here the CDR3 DNA reads TGTGCCAGCAGCCTACTACAGGGGATACTATTGAACACTGAAGCTTTCTTT. As protein: CASSLLQGILLNTEAFF.

The chain recombines TRBV10-2 with TRBJ2-5; 12 positions match TRBD1. Germline CDR1 is WSHSY and CDR2 is SAAADI. The CDR3 runs 16 residues. The V and J ends lost 7 bases and 5 bases, in that order; junction bases with no gene match: 11. CDR3 loop: CASNGAGQGARETQYF. CDR3 in DNA: TGCGCCAGCAATGGGGCGGGACAGGGGGCTCGGGAGACCCAGTACTTC.

The chain employs TRBV27 and TRBJ1-5; perhaps TRBD1 as D (5 bases). Trimming removed 3 bases from V and 5 bases from J, with 14 bases in between. CDR3 length: 15 residues. Germline assignment: CDR1 MNHEY and CDR2 SMNVEV (reference sequence). The CDR3 loop is CASSFLATAHQPQHF. In DNA, the CDR3 is TGTGCCAGCAGTTTTTTGGCGACAGCCCATCAGCCCCAGCATTTT.

The J gene is TRBJ1-1, the V gene TRBV5-1; 8 bases map to TRBD1. Germline trimming cut 3 bases from V and 0 bases from J; bases unmatched to any gene: 10. Germline V CDR1 and CDR2: SGHRS, YFSETQ. The CDR3 consists of 17 residues. The CDR3 is CASSSHRTGPMNTEAFF. The CDR3, as DNA: TGCGCCAGCAGCTCCCACCGGACAGGGCCCATGAACACTGAAGCTTTCTTT.

V usage is TRBV6-1 and J usage is TRBJ1-6; TRBD1 matches 8 bases. The V gene's germline CDR1 is MNHNS and CDR2 SASEGT. The CDR3 is 15 residues long. Losses at the gene ends were 7 bases for V and 7 bases for J; bases not matched to a gene: 9. The CDR3 loop reads CASMRDRNRNSPLHF. In DNA, the CDR3 is TGTGCCAGCATGAGGGACAGGAACAGAAATTCACCCCTCCACTTT.

This clone turned up a few times. The chain carries TRBV9 and TRBJ2-7; perhaps TRBD2 as D (7 bases). The V gene's germline CDR1 is SGDLS and CDR2 YYNGEE. The ends were cut back, 7 bases at V and 2 bases at J, with 19 bases in the middle. The length of the CDR3 is 15 residues. CDR3 region: CASGGGGQGAYEQYF. In nucleotides, the CDR3 is TGTGCCAGCGGAGGGGGGGGGCAGGGAGCCTACGAGCAGTACTTC. Using reference TRBV9 and TRBJ2-7 for the parts outside the CDR3, the full variable domain is DSGVTQTPKHLITATGQRVTLRCSPRSGDLSVYWYQQSLDQGLQFLIQYYNGEERAKGNILERFSAQQFPDLHSELNLSSLELGDSALYFCASGGGGQGAYEQYFGPGTRLTVT.

This rearrangement joins TRBV5-4 to TRBJ2-7, with 9 bases matching TRBD1. This CDR3 spans 14 amino acids. With 0 bases clipped from V and 4 bases from J, the junction kept 2 bases outside the gene matches. Germline lookup yields CDR1 SGHNT and CDR2 YYREEE (reference sequence). The CDR3 DNA sequence: TGTGCCAGCAGCTTGGGTGGACAGGGGTACGAGCAGTACTTC. This codes for CASSLGGQGYEQYF.

V usage is TRBV7-2 and J usage is TRBJ1-2; D is unresolved. Trimming left V 5 bases short and J 4 bases short, with 17 bases between. CDR3 length: 15 amino acids. Germline values: CDR1 SGHTA, CDR2 FQGNSA. The CDR3 is CASSAPLSGFYGYTF. The CDR3 DNA sequence: TGTGCCAGCAGCGCACCATTGTCGGGGTTCTATGGCTACACCTTC.

The gene calls are TRBV7-3 and TRBJ2-2, with D unresolved. Germline V gene sequence: CDR1 SGHTA, CDR2 FQGTGA. Trimming cost V 2 bases and J 6 bases, with 4 bases left between them. There are 12 residues in the CDR3. CDR3 DNA: TGTGCCAGCAGCTTACTAGCCGGGGAGCTGTTTTTT. Its translation is CASSLLAGELFF.

The V and J genes are TRBV7-3 and TRBJ1-1, with D unclear. This CDR3 region has 13 residues. V was trimmed by 5 bases and J by 12 bases, leaving 19 bases between them. Germline CDR1 SGHTA, CDR2 FQGTGA. The CDR3 loop is CASSPSPGFESFF. The CDR3 DNA reads as TGTGCCAGCAGCCCAAGCCCAGGATTCGAATCTTTCTTT.

The chain couples TRBV5-4 to TRBJ1-2; perhaps TRBD1 as D (6 bases). The CDR3 extends over 15 amino acids. The V end lost 0 bases, the J end lost 8 bases, and 17 bases lay between the germline ends. Germline V lookup: CDR1 SGHNT, CDR2 YYREEE (reference sequence). CDR3 bases: TGTGCCAGCAGCTTGGACACAGGGTCGGGGAAAGGCTACACCTTC. Protein: CASSLDTGSGKGYTF.

The chain combines TRBV5-1 with TRBJ1-6; 9 nucleotides match TRBD1. CDR3 length: 16 amino acids. CDR1 and CDR2 (germline): SGHRS, YFSETQ. V lost 0 bases, J lost 9 bases, and 7 bases stayed unmatched. The CDR3 spells CASSLGTGDGGSPLHF. CDR3 in DNA: TGCGCCAGCAGCTTGGGGACAGGGGATGGAGGTTCACCCCTCCACTTT. Variable domain in full (rest from reference TRBV5-1 and TRBJ1-6): KAGVTQTPRYLIKTRGQQVTLSCSPISGHRSVSWYQQTPGQGLQFLFEYFSETQRNKGNFPGRFSGRQFSNSRSEMNVSTLELGDSALYLCASSLGTGDGGSPLHFGNGTRLTVT.

The V and J genes are TRBV7-9 and TRBJ2-7, with D possibly being TRBD2 (6 bases). V was pared by 1 base and J by 4 bases, with 11 bases between. Germline-derived CDR1 and CDR2 are SEHNR and FQNEAQ (reference sequence). The CDR3 has 14 residues. CDR3 amino acids: CASSLVSGGYEQYF. DNA of the CDR3: TGTGCCAGCAGCTTAGTATCTGGGGGGTACGAGCAGTACTTC.

This clone has more than one count but fewer than ten. V and J are TRBV28 and TRBJ1-1; 7 nucleotides match TRBD1. The CDR3 sequence is 13 residues long. The J segment lost 1 base and the V segment lost 6 bases, leaving 2 bases of the junction unmatched. Germline V gene lookup returns CDR1 MDHEN and CDR2 SYDVKM. CDR3 protein: CASRRTGNTEAFF. The CDR3 DNA is TGTGCCAGCAGGCGGACAGGGAACACTGAAGCTTTCTTT.

The chain recombines TRBV6-1 with TRBJ1-1; D uncertain. The CDR3 spans 15 residues. The germline gives CDR1 MNHNS, CDR2 SASEGT. Trimming took off 6 bases at V and 0 bases at J, with 14 bases between the two ends. CDR3 in amino acids: CASSPQEVMNTEAFF. The CDR3 nucleotides read TGTGCCAGCAGCCCCCAGGAGGTTATGAACACTGAAGCTTTCTTT.

This clone was counted a single time. The chain is built from TRBV15 and TRBJ1-5; possibly TRBD1 for D (5 bases). The CDR3 extends over 13 amino acids. Per germline, CDR1 LNHNV and CDR2 YYDKDF (reference sequence). V was cut by 4 bases and J by 6 bases, with 10 bases left in between. The CDR3 spells CATSNLTVQPQHF. The CDR3 region has the DNA TGTGCCACCAGCAACTTGACAGTTCAGCCCCAGCATTTT.

The rearrangement uses TRBV7-3 and TRBJ2-1, with 9 bases lining up with TRBD2. Germline loops: CDR1 SGHTA, CDR2 FQGTGA. The CDR3 consists of 16 residues. The ends lost 1 base at V and 9 bases at J; junction bases unmatched: 10. The CDR3 bases are TGTGCCAGCAGCTTAAGGGCGCTAGCGGGGCTTACTGAGCAGTTCTTC. Protein: CASSLRALAGLTEQFF. The full variable domain, completed using reference TRBV7-3 and TRBJ2-1, is GAGVSQTPSNKVTEKGKYVELRCDPISGHTALYWYRQSLGQGPEFLIYFQGTGAADDSGLPNDRFFAVRPEGSVSTLKIQRTERGDSAVYLCASSLRALAGLTEQFFGPGTRLTVL.

The V call is TRBV6-5, the J call TRBJ2-7; 7 bases are shared with TRBD2. Germline values: CDR1 MNHEY, CDR2 SVGAGI. V was pared by 11 bases and J by 3 bases, with 7 bases of the junction left unmatched. This CDR3 contains 12 residues. The CDR3 DNA reads as TGTGCCTCCGGGGGGTTCCTCTACGAGCAGTACTTC. Encoded protein: CASGGFLYEQYF.

The genes are TRBV5-1 and TRBJ1-1; weak D call: TRBD1 (6 bases). Trimming removed 5 bases from V and 4 bases from J, with 9 bases in between. Germline assignment: CDR1 SGHRS and CDR2 YFSETQ. CDR3 size: 12 residues. The DNA for the CDR3 is TGCGCCAGCAGAGGGGGGGCCACTGAAGCTTTCTTT. Its protein product is CASRGGATEAFF.

This clone has only a few counts. The gene calls are TRBV27 and TRBJ2-6, with 9 bases lining up with TRBD1. The CDR3 loop spans 18 amino acids. Per germline, CDR1 MNHEY and CDR2 SMNVEV (reference sequence). The V and J ends lost 6 bases and 2 bases, in that order; junction bases with no gene match: 11. The CDR3 bases are TGTGCCAGCAGCTTAAGGGGGGACAGGGAAGCTGGGGCCAACGTCCTGACTTTC. This sequence encodes CASSLRGDREAGANVLTF.